Each of the 28 T cell receptor beta chains below was sequenced from the same sample in a study of T cells in women clearing cervical HPV infection. Sequenced by immunoSEQ multiplex PCR; TCRdb stores in-frame clones only, minus some. Its table lists 30,000 to 45,000 clones. Material: blood buffy coat. These receptors originate from a woman aged 18-69 years with a cervical HPV16 infection that either progressed to CIN3+ or cleared (not recorded which).

With respect to this clone: The read ends 3 residues before the CDR3 terminus; that terminus is restored from the germline J gene. This chain uses TRBV20-1 with TRBJ2-4; 9 nucleotides align to TRBD1. Trimming cost V 6 bases and J 7 bases; bases outside gene matches: 13. The CDR3 consists of 15 residues. Looked up from germline, CDR1 is DFQATT and CDR2 is SNEGSKA (reference sequence). CDR3 DNA (partial): TGCAGTGCCGAGCCAACGACAGGGGGAGGCAACATT. It codes for CSAEPTTGGGNI. The complete CDR3 reads CSAEPTTGGGNIQYF.

With regard to this clone: Coverage ceases 3 residues before the CDR3 finishes, and the germline J gene fills in the end. The rearrangement uses TRBV20-1 and TRBJ2-5; 14 positions agree with TRBD2. With 4 bases clipped from V and 2 bases from J, the junction kept 3 bases outside the gene matches. The CDR3 spans 15 residues. Germline CDR1 reads DFQATT; CDR2 reads SNEGSKA (reference sequence). Here the CDR3 reads CSATRLAGGQETQYF. The CDR3 bases that were read are TGCAGTGCTACCAGACTAGCGGGGGGGCAAGAGACC.

Points on this clone: The sequenced fragment ends 3 residues before the CDR3 boundary, so the rest is inferred from the germline J gene. This chain links TRBV19 with TRBJ1-2, with 7 bases lining up with TRBD1. The CDR3 contains 13 residues. J was trimmed by 0 bases and V by 7 bases; bases with no gene match: 2. Per the germline V gene, CDR1 is LNHDA and CDR2 is SQIVND (reference sequence). The CDR3 DNA, read in part, is TGTGCCAGTAAGGGACAGTCTAACTATGGC. Translated: CASKGQSNYG. Given in full, the CDR3 is CASKGQSNYGYTF.

Comment on this clone: Sequencing ends 3 residues short of the CDR3 end; the germline J gene provides the rest. The chain joins TRBV7-2 to TRBJ2-3; unclear D gene. The CDR3 runs to 14 residues. Germline V gene data show CDR1 as SGHTA and CDR2 as FQGNSA. The CDR3 loop reads CASSFDVGSQTQYF. The sequenced part of the CDR3 DNA is TGTGCCAGCAGCTTTGATGTGGGCAGCCAGACG.

Of note for this clone: Read data end 3 residues before the CDR3 end; the end is taken from the germline J gene. The chain carries TRBV10-3 and TRBJ1-1, with a weak D call TRBD1 (5 bases). Germline V gene lookup returns CDR1 ENHRY and CDR2 SYGVKD. The CDR3 length is 13 residues. Incomplete CDR3 DNA: TGTGCCATCAGTGAGTCGACGGGGGGGAAA. It specifies CAISESTGGK. The whole CDR3 is CAISESTGGKAFF.

To note about this clone: Read coverage stops 3 residues before the CDR3 terminus; the germline J gene supplies the remainder. J is TRBJ1-2 and V is TRBV18; 8 positions agree with TRBD1. The length of the CDR3 is 21 residues. From germline, CDR1 is KGHSH and CDR2 LQKENI. The CDR3 sequence is CASSPPLRGQEQGYFLWGYTF. CDR3 DNA (partial): TGTGCCAGCTCACCACCCCTCAGGGGGCAGGAGCAAGGATATTTTTTGTGGGGC.

Note on this clone: The read finishes 3 residues shy of the CDR3 end, and the germline J gene is used to complete it. The chain is built from TRBV4-1 and TRBJ1-2; 8 bases are a match to TRBD1. CDR1 MGHRA and CDR2 YSYEKL come from the germline V gene. Trimming took 2 bases from V and 2 from J; bases not matched to a gene: 7. The CDR3 length is 16 residues. The DNA read from the CDR3 is TGCGCCAGCAGCCAATTCCCCAGGGGGCAGAACTATGGC. It is translated as CASSQFPRGQNYG. Given in full, the CDR3 is CASSQFPRGQNYGYTF.

About this clone: The read ends 3 residues early relative to the CDR3; the germline J gene fills the gap. The V and J genes are TRBV5-1 and TRBJ2-5; weak D call: TRBD2 (7 bases). V was shortened by 0 bases and J by 4 bases, with 16 bases between the two germline ends. CDR3 length equals 16 residues. Germline V gene sequence: CDR1 SGHRS, CDR2 YFSETQ. CDR3 in amino acids: CASSLARGREGETQYF. The CDR3 DNA, read in part, is TGCGCCAGCAGCTTGGCCAGGGGAAGGGAGGGAGAGACC.

Note on this clone: Coverage ceases 3 residues before the CDR3 finishes, and the germline J gene fills in the end. The chain links TRBV10-3 to TRBJ1-1; a weak D match, TRBD1 (6 bases). The CDR3 covers 14 residues. Germline CDR1 reads ENHRY; CDR2 reads SYGVKD. V lost 4 bases to trimming and J lost 6 bases, with 15 bases between them. The CDR3 bases that were read are TGTGCCATCAGTGGGGACAAAGGGCGGCCTGAA. This gives the protein CAISGDKGRPE. In full, the CDR3 reads CAISGDKGRPEAFF.

The sequenced part of the CDR3 DNA is TGTGCCAGTAACATGTACAGGTACGATGAG. It specifies CASNMYRYDE. The full CDR3 reads CASNMYRYDEAFF. The gene calls are TRBV19 and TRBJ1-1; D perhaps matches TRBD1 (5 bases). Read data end 3 residues before the CDR3 end; the end is taken from the germline J gene. Germline CDR1 reads LNHDA; CDR2 reads SQIVND (reference sequence). The CDR3 covers 13 residues.

The CDR3 here is CASSQGSFSYNSPLFF. Partial CDR3 DNA: TGTGCCAGCAGCCAGGGGTCCTTCTCCTATAATTCACCA. J is TRBJ1-4 and V is TRBV7-6, with D tentatively TRBD1 (6 bases). The read ends 3 residues before the CDR3 terminus; that terminus is restored from the germline J gene. Germline lookup yields CDR1 SGHVS and CDR2 FNYEAQ. The length of the CDR3 is 16 residues.

About this clone itself: With the read ending 3 residues before the CDR3 end, the germline J gene is used to fill in that end. The chain uses TRBV5-5 and TRBJ2-5; TRBD2 matches 7 bases. V lost 1 base to trimming and J lost 5 bases; unmatched junction nucleotides: 5. The CDR3 is 14 residues long. CDR1 and CDR2 from the germline V gene are SGHKS and YYEKEE (reference sequence). CDR3: CASSLTGGRETQYF. CDR3 bases read: TGTGCCAGCAGCTTGACGGGGGGAAGGGAGACC.

Turning to this clone: The read ends 3 residues before the CDR3 terminus; that terminus is restored from the germline J gene. The V call is TRBV7-6, the J call TRBJ2-1; TRBD2 might be the D (6 bases). With 5 bases removed from V and 4 bases from J, the gap between germline ends came to 15 bases. Per the germline V gene, CDR1 is SGHVS and CDR2 is FNYEAQ. The CDR3 is 15 residues long. CDR3 amino acids: CASSPQIGGYNEQFF. CDR3 bases read: TGTGCCAGCAGCCCCCAAATCGGGGGTTACAATGAG. Combining the CDR3 with reference TRBV7-6 and TRBJ2-1 gives the whole variable domain GAGVSQSPRYKVTKRGQDVALRCDPISGHVSLYWYRQALGQGPEFLTYFNYEAQQDKSGLPNDRFSAERPEGSISTLTIQRTEQRDSAMYRCASSPQIGGYNEQFFGPGTRLTVL.

About this clone itself: The read halts 3 residues ahead of the CDR3 end, with the missing end drawn from the germline J gene. The V gene is TRBV19, the J gene TRBJ1-1, with 7 bases identical to TRBD1. Germline V gene sequence: CDR1 LNHDA, CDR2 SQIVND (reference sequence). The CDR3 consists of 15 residues. V shed 2 bases and J 4 bases; nucleotides not matched to a gene: 7. The chain's CDR3 is CASSIKTGDITEAFF. CDR3 DNA, as far as it was read: TGTGCCAGTAGTATAAAAACAGGGGACATCACTGAA.

With respect to this clone: The CDR3 extends 3 residues past the end of the read, so its final part is completed from the germline J gene. The chain links TRBV5-1 to TRBJ1-1; 7 bases are a match to TRBD1. This CDR3 has 13 residues. Germline CDR1 SGHRS, CDR2 YFSETQ. The covered CDR3 bases are TGCGCCAGCAGTAATCCGGGACAGAGAGAA. This translates into CASSNPGQRE. The full CDR3 protein reads CASSNPGQREAFF.

Of note for this clone: The sequenced fragment ends 3 residues before the CDR3 boundary, so the rest is inferred from the germline J gene. V gene TRBV19 combines with J gene TRBJ2-7; D ambiguous. There are 16 residues in the CDR3. The ends were cut back, 0 bases at V and 4 bases at J, with 16 bases in the middle. Germline CDR1 is LNHDA and CDR2 is SQIVND (reference sequence). The CDR3 sequence: CASSIDNPTSAYEQYF. The DNA read from the CDR3 is TGTGCCAGTAGTATAGACAACCCGACTTCGGCATACGAG.

Concerning this clone itself: The read comes to an end 3 residues before the CDR3 does, leaving the germline J gene to fill in the end. The sample holds other DNA sequences that translate to the same CDR3. V and J are TRBV30 and TRBJ1-3; TRBD1 is a possible D gene (6 bases). Trimming took off 2 bases at V and 1 base at J, with 12 bases between the two ends. Looked up from germline, CDR1 is GTSNPN and CDR2 is SVGIG (reference sequence). The CDR3 contains 15 residues. Incomplete CDR3 DNA: TGTGCCTGGAGTTCCACAGGGACATCTGGAAACACC. Protein: CAWSSTGTSGNT. In full, the CDR3 is CAWSSTGTSGNTIYF.

Comment on this clone: The read comes to an end 3 residues before the CDR3 does, leaving the germline J gene to fill in the end. The genes are TRBV7-9 and TRBJ2-4; TRBD1 might be the D (6 bases). The length of the CDR3 is 13 residues. CDR1 is SEHNR and CDR2 is FQNEAQ in the germline V gene (reference sequence). The CDR3 loop reads CASSFRDTYGQYF. The DNA read from the CDR3 is TGTGCCAGCAGCTTCCGGGACACCTATGGT.

Turning to this clone: The CDR3 is cut off 3 residues early in the read; its end comes from the germline J gene. The rearrangement joins TRBV7-2 to TRBJ2-4; D is possibly TRBD2 (5 bases). Per the germline V gene, CDR1 is SGHTA and CDR2 is FQGNSA. CDR3 size: 13 residues. The part of the CDR3 DNA that was read is TGTGCCAGCAGCTCTTCAGCGCCAAGCGGT. Its translation is CASSSSAPSG. The full CDR3 reads CASSSSAPSGQYF.

About this clone itself: The CDR3 end is not reached by the read, which stops 3 residues before it; the germline J gene fills it in. The chain is built from TRBV7-3 and TRBJ2-1, with a weak D call TRBD2 (5 bases). The CDR3 totals 14 residues. The V gene's germline CDR1 is SGHTA and CDR2 FQGTGA. V was shortened by 4 bases and J by 9 bases, with 16 bases between the two germline ends. The covered CDR3 bases are TGTGCCAGCAGCTCCCTAGCACAGAGCAGTGAG. It specifies CASSSLAQSSE. The full CDR3 is CASSSLAQSSEQFF.

On this clone itself: From the germline J gene comes the end of the CDR3, since the read stops 3 residues before it. This rearrangement joins TRBV4-1 to TRBJ1-3, with 8 bases fitting TRBD1. CDR3 length: 18 residues. Trimming at V came to 0 bases and at J to 0 bases, leaving 7 bases not matched to a gene. Germline V gene sequence: CDR1 MGHRA, CDR2 YSYEKL. The sequenced part of the CDR3 DNA is TGCGCCAGCAGCCAAGATCCCCCAGGGGGCATCTCTGGAAACACC. Protein sequence: CASSQDPPGGISGNT. The CDR3 reads in full as CASSQDPPGGISGNTIYF.

To note about this clone: The sequence runs out 3 residues before the end of the CDR3; the remainder is reconstructed from the germline J gene. The rearrangement uses TRBV19 and TRBJ1-1, with a tentative D call TRBD1 (5 bases). The CDR3 sequence is 15 residues long. The ends were cut back, 6 bases at V and 5 bases at J, with 19 bases in the middle. Germline lookup yields CDR1 LNHDA and CDR2 SQIVND (reference sequence). The DNA read from the CDR3 is TGTGCCAGTAGCCCGGTGGGGGACGGGGGGACTGAA. Translated, it gives CASSPVGDGGTE. The entire CDR3 protein is CASSPVGDGGTEAFF.

With regard to this clone: The CDR3 end is not reached by the read, which stops 3 residues before it; the germline J gene fills it in. The rearrangement uses TRBV6-1 and TRBJ2-5; the match to TRBD2 covers 11 bases. Germline assignment: CDR1 MNHNS and CDR2 SASEGT. This CDR3 is built from 16 residues. Trimming at V came to 4 bases and at J to 3 bases, leaving 7 bases not matched to a gene. The CDR3 protein is CASSVAGGRGKETQYF. Partial CDR3 DNA: TGTGCCAGCAGTGTAGCGGGGGGGCGGGGAAAAGAGACC.

About this clone itself: The read stops 3 residues short of the end of the CDR3; the missing end is completed from the germline J gene. This rearrangement joins TRBV19 to TRBJ1-1; D possibly corresponds to TRBD1 (6 bases). In germline, CDR1 is LNHDA, CDR2 SQIVND (reference sequence). V was trimmed by 9 bases and J by 4 bases, leaving 24 bases between them. CDR3 length: 16 residues. CDR3 protein: CASSDQQGGVFTEAFF. CDR3 bases read: TGTGCCAGCTCAGATCAACAGGGAGGAGTTTTCACTGAA.

To note about this clone: Read coverage stops 3 residues before the CDR3 terminus; the germline J gene supplies the remainder. The chain links TRBV20-1 to TRBJ2-1, with 7 bases fitting TRBD2. Germline V gene lookup returns CDR1 DFQATT and CDR2 SNEGSKA (reference sequence). Trimming removed 3 bases from V and 9 bases from J; junction bases left unmatched: 5. The CDR3 loop spans 12 amino acids. The part of the CDR3 DNA that was read is TGCAGTGCTAGCGGGGGGTTCAGTGAG. Its protein is CSASGGFSE. The full CDR3 is CSASGGFSEQFF.

With respect to this clone: The read gets to within 3 residues of the CDR3 end, and the germline J gene fills in the rest. V is TRBV20-1 and J is TRBJ2-1, with D possibly being TRBD2 (6 bases). In germline, CDR1 is DFQATT, CDR2 SNEGSKA (reference sequence). This CDR3 spans 13 amino acids. The V and J ends lost 6 bases and 7 bases respectively, with 16 bases between them. This CDR3 reads CSAKPGVGNEQFF. Partial CDR3 DNA: TGCAGTGCCAAACCGGGGGTAGGGAATGAG.

About this clone: Read sequence stops 3 residues before the CDR3 end, and the germline J gene provides the missing end. V usage is TRBV5-1 and J usage is TRBJ2-2, with TRBD1 identical over 8 bases. The CDR3 consists of 14 residues. Germline lookup yields CDR1 SGHRS and CDR2 YFSETQ. V shed 1 base, J shed 6 bases, and the junction held 2 bases outside the gene matches. The CDR3 DNA, read in part, is TGCGCCAGCAGCTTGACAGGGGGTCCCGGGGAG. This sequence encodes CASSLTGGPGE. The complete CDR3 protein is CASSLTGGPGELFF.

Note on this clone: With the read ending 3 residues before the CDR3 end, the germline J gene is used to fill in that end. The gene calls are TRBV20-1 and TRBJ2-7, with D possibly being TRBD1 (6 bases). The germline CDR1 and CDR2 sequences are DFQATT and SNEGSKA (reference sequence). V was shortened by 7 bases and J by 2 bases, with 15 bases between the two germline ends. There are 13 residues in the CDR3. The CDR3 reads CSGSQGTAYEQYF. The CDR3 DNA, read in part, is TGCAGTGGTTCACAGGGAACGGCCTACGAG.